The table lists the clone carrying this T cell receptor beta chain with a few counts. Looked up from germline, CDR1 is MDHEN and CDR2 is SYDVKM. The CDR3 is 15 amino acids. The V segment lost 9 bases and the J segment 3 bases; nucleotides outside the gene matches: 12. The data originate from a study of metastatic and nonmetastatic thyroid tumors. In the source study's methods: The distant-metastasis classifier for papillary thyroid cancer was built from CDR3 differences across clinicopathological groups. TCRdb re-analyzed the PCR reads using MiXCR. Clone size and V and J calls follow TCRdb, not the original study. The sample lists around 50,000 clones, 25% to 35% occurring once. Thyroid surgery had not been preceded by any treatment in any patient.

The sequence was collected from a female donor with papillary thyroid cancer or a benign thyroid nodule (not recorded which). Some clones in this sample may be carry-over from other donors' samples. The chain is built from TRBV28 and TRBJ2-7; 9 bases line up with TRBD2. Specimen: blood. The CDR3 region has the DNA TGTGCCAGTACCGACATTAGCGGGGGCTTCTACGAGCAGTACTTC. Protein product: CASTDISGGFYEQYF.